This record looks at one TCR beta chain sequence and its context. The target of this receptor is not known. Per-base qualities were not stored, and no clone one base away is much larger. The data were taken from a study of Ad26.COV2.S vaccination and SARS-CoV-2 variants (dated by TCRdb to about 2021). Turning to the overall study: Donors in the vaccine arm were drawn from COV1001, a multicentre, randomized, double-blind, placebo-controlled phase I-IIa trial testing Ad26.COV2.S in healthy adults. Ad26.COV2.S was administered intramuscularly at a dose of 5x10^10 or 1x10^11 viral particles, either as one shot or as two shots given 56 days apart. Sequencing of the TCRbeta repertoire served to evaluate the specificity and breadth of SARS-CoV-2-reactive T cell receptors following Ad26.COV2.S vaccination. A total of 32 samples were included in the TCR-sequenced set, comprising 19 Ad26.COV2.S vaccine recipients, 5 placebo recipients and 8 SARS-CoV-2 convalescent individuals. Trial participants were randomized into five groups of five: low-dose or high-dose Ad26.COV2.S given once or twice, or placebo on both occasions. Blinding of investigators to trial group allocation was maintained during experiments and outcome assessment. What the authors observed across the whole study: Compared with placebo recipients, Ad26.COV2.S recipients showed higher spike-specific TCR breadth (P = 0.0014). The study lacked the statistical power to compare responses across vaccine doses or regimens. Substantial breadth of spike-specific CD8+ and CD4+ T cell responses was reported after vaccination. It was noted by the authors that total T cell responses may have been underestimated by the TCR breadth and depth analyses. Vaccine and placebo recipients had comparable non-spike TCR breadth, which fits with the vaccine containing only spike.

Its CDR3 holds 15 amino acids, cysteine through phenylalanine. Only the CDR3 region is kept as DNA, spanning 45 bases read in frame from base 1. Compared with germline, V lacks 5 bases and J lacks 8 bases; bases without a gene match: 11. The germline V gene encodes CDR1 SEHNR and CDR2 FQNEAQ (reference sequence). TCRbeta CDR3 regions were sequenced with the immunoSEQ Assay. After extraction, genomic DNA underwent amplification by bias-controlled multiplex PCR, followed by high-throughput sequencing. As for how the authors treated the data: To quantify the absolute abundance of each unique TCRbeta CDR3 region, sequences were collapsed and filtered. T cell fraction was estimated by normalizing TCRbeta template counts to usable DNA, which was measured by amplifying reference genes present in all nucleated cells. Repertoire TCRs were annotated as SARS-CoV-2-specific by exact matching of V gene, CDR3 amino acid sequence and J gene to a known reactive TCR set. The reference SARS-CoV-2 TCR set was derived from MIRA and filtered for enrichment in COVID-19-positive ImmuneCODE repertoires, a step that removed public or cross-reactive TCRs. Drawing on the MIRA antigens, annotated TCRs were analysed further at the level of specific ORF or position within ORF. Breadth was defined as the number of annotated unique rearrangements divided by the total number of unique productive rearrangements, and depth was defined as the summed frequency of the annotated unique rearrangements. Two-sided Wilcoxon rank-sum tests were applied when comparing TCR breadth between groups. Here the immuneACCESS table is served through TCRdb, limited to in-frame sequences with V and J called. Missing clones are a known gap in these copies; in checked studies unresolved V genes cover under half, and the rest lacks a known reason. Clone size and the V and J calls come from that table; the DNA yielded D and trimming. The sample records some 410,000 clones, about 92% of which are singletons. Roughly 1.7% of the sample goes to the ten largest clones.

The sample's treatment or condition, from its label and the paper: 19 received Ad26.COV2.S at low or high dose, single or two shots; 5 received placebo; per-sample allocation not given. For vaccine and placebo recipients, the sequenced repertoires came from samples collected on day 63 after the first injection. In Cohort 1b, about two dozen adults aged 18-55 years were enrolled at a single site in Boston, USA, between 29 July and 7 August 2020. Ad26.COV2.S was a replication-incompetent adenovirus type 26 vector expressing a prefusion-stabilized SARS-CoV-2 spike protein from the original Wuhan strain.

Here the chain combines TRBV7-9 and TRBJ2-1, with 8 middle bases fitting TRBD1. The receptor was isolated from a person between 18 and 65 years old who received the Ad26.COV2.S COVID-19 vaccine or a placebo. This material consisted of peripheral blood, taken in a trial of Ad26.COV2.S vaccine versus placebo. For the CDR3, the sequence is CASSEEDREVHEQFF. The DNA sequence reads TGTGCCAGCAGCGAAGAGGACAGGGAAGTGCATGAGCAGTTCTTC.